This T cell receptor beta chain stems from a study of T cells in Graves' hyperthyroidism and ophthalmopathy. General study findings and limits: Blood also held most thyroid clonotypes expanded beyond 0.001.

Newly diagnosed hyperthyroidism patients aged 18 to 65 years had disease lasting under 2 months. Germline loops: CDR1 SEHNR, CDR2 FQNEAQ (reference sequence). The CDR3 spans 15 residues. The V end lost 4 bases, the J end lost 2 bases, and 12 bases lay between the germline ends. RNA transcripts yielded amplified TCR beta CDR3 regions. An initial round of RT-PCR targeting the TCR CDR3 relied on the HTBI primer set. MiXCR, applied by TCRdb to the multiplex PCR reads, yields one record per CDR3 protein. The sample consists of around 420,000 distinct CDR3 sequences, around 14% of them appearing once. A word on this clonotype: Its matching antigen is unknown. This sequence may be a read error, since a much larger clone differs from it by one base. Given the absence of the conserved phenylalanine or tryptophan at the CDR3 end, a read error is likely.

The source material was blood. The V and J genes are TRBV7-9 and TRBJ2-1, with D tentatively TRBD2 (5 bases). This clonotype was obtained from a woman in her late teens or twenties with Graves' hyperthyroidism. CDR3 region: CASSSTSTAYNEQFS. The CDR3 DNA reads TGTGCCAGCAGCTCAACTAGTACCGCCTACAATGAGCAGTTCTCC.